This T cell receptor (beta chain) is drawn from a study of identical twins. Everyone who donated was a healthy Caucasian. A template switching step contributed a universal primer site, while unique molecular identifiers were present in the cDNA. MiXCR was run by TCRdb on the 5' RACE reads, yielding one entry per CDR3 protein. The sample has more than 400,000 distinct CDR3 sequences, 13% to 15% seen once; the top ten hold more than 0.4%. The CDR3 totals 15 residues. Trimming took 6 bases from V and 2 from J, leaving 15 bases between them. Looked up from germline, CDR1 is MNHEY and CDR2 is SVGEGT. This sample also belongs to another study, concerning yellow fever vaccine responses in identical twins.

V usage is TRBV6-2 or TRBV6-3 and J usage is TRBJ2-3, with D tentatively TRBD2 (5 bases). Specimen: CD4+ T cells sorted from blood. The TCR sequence derives from a woman between 18 and 29 years old in good health. DNA of the CDR3: TGTGCCAGCAGCAAGGCCAAGCGGACCACAGATACGCAGTATTTT. It yields the protein CASSKAKRTTDTQYF.